Sequencing of this TCR beta chain was carried out in a study of beta chain features in type 1 diabetes. Findings and caveats of the study: Equally in patients and controls, PCR might preferentially amplify shorter templates.

By way of CD45RO/CCR7/CD25/CD127/CD95/CD27, the CD4+ regulatory, stem cell-like memory, central memory and naive cells were sorted. Notes on this clone: Its specificity is unknown.

Expressed TCRB transcripts were sequenced, since all the RNA that had been isolated was reverse transcribed. TCRdb's copy holds only in-frame clones and misses some; the assay was immunoSEQ multiplex PCR. The sample consists of some 22,000 clones, almost 70% of them appearing once. Sequencing was done on a sample of Tregs from blood. The receptor was isolated from a woman in her 40s in good health.

Here the CDR3 reads CASSVLPENEQFF. Here the CDR3 DNA reads TGTGCCAGCAGTGTATTACCAGAAAATGAGCAGTTCTTC. This chain uses TRBV6-1 with TRBJ2-1; D is unclear. Germline V lookup: CDR1 MNHNS, CDR2 SASEGT. The V and J ends lost 4 bases and 7 bases respectively, with 11 bases between them. The CDR3 sequence is 13 residues long.